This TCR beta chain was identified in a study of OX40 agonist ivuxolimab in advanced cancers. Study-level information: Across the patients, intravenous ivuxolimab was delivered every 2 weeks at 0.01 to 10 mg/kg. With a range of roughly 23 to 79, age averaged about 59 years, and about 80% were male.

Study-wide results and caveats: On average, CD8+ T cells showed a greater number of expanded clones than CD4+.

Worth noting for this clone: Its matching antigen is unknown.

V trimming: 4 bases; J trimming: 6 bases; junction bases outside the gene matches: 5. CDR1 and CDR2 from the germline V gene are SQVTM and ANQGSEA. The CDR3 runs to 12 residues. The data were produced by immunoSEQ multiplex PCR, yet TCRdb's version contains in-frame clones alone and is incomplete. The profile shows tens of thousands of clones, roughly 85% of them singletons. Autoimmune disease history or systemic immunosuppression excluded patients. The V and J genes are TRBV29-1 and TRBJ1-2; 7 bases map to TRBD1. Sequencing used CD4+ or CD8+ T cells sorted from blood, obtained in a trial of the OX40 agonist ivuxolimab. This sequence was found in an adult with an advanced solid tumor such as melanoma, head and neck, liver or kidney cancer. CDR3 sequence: CSVGVTGNGYTF. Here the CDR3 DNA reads TGCAGCGTTGGAGTGACAGGGAATGGCTACACCTTC.